This T cell receptor (beta chain) was profiled in a study of T cells in localized non-small cell lung cancer. Assay used: immunoSEQ multiplex PCR; TCRdb lists only in-frame clones, some missing. The sample lists over 2,500 clones, 30% to 45% occurring once. Germline CDR1 reads SGHNT; CDR2 reads YENEEA. The CDR3 totals 16 residues. With V trimmed by 5 bases and J by 4 bases, 9 bases remained unmatched. The sample here was normal lung tissue next to the tumor, taken before any cancer treatment. V usage is TRBV11-3 and J usage is TRBJ2-2; 8 positions match TRBD1. The TCR sequence derives from a woman aged 35-75 years with stage II squamous cell lung carcinoma. Written as DNA, the CDR3 is TGTGCCAGCAGCACCAGGGGGCGGATGGTCACCGGGGAGCTGTTTTTT. This sequence encodes CASSTRGRMVTGELFF.